Shown below are 23 T cell receptor beta chains from a single sample sequenced in a study of cytomegalovirus exposure and HLA in healthy donors. The data were produced by immunoSEQ multiplex PCR, yet TCRdb's version contains in-frame clones alone and is incomplete. Of fewer than 250,000 clones listed, 70% to 90% were seen once; the top ten hold around 5.4%. The sample taken for sequencing was PBMCs. The source of these receptors is a woman aged 18-29 years in good health and CMV-seronegative.

The V call is TRBV27, the J call TRBJ2-1; D might be TRBD1 or TRBD2, each matching 5 bases. The CDR3 extends over 13 amino acids. The germline gives CDR1 MNHEY, CDR2 SMNVEV (reference sequence). V dropped 6 bases and J dropped 10 bases, with 16 bases sitting between them. Here the CDR3 reads CASRGEGLGEQFF. As DNA, the CDR3 is TGTGCCAGCAGGGGTGAGGGGTTGGGGGAGCAGTTCTTC.

This chain links TRBV6-4 with TRBJ1-2; 9 positions match TRBD1. The germline gives CDR1 MRHNA, CDR2 SNTAGT. V was pared by 5 bases and J by 8 bases, with 6 bases of the junction left unmatched. The length of the CDR3 is 13 residues. The CDR3 DNA reads TGTGCCAGCAGTCCTACAGGGGGCAGGGGCTACACCTTC. Translating it yields CASSPTGGRGYTF.

The CDR3 DNA follows: TGCGCCAGCAGCTTGGTAGGTCAGTTCAATCAGCCCCAGCATTTT. This codes for CASSLVGQFNQPQHF. V usage is TRBV5-1 and J usage is TRBJ1-5; D is unresolved. CDR3 size: 15 residues. Deletions cut 0 bases from V and 3 bases from J, with 10 bases between. Germline V gives CDR1 SGHRS, CDR2 YFSETQ.

This chain uses TRBV5-1 with TRBJ1-5; perhaps TRBD1 as D (5 bases). With 0 bases removed from V and 9 bases from J, the gap between germline ends came to 13 bases. The V gene's germline CDR1 is SGHRS and CDR2 YFSETQ. The CDR3 covers 14 residues. The CDR3 spells CASSLVGGDGPQHF. CDR3 nucleotide sequence: TGCGCCAGCAGCTTGGTTGGGGGGGACGGGCCCCAGCATTTT.

V gene TRBV5-1 combines with J gene TRBJ2-3; TRBD2 matches at 13 bases. The CDR3 length is 16 residues. J lost 4 bases, V lost 3 bases, and 5 bases had no gene match. Germline CDR1 is SGHRS and CDR2 is YFSETQ. The CDR3 sequence: CASSYRTSGRSDTQYF. The CDR3 DNA sequence: TGCGCCAGCAGCTATCGGACTAGCGGGAGATCAGATACGCAGTATTTT. The full variable domain, its missing parts supplied by reference TRBV5-1 and TRBJ2-3, is KAGVTQTPRYLIKTRGQQVTLSCSPISGHRSVSWYQQTPGQGLQFLFEYFSETQRNKGNFPGRFSGRQFSNSRSEMNVSTLELGDSALYLCASSYRTSGRSDTQYFGPGTRLTVL.

A word on this clone: The sample contains more than one DNA sequence encoding this CDR3. The rearrangement joins TRBV6-6 to TRBJ1-5; TRBD1 might be the D (5 bases). V was shortened by 2 bases and J by 2 bases, with 7 bases between the two germline ends. The CDR3 has 14 amino acids. CDR1 and CDR2 from the germline V gene are MNHNY and SVGAGI (reference sequence). The CDR3 loop reads CASSYGRGNQPQHF. CDR3 DNA sequence: TGTGCCAGCAGTTACGGCAGGGGCAATCAGCCCCAGCATTTT.

This chain joins TRBV30 and TRBJ1-5; D is uncertain. The germline CDR1 and CDR2 sequences are GTSNPN and SVGIG (reference sequence). The CDR3 runs to 12 residues. V was trimmed by 3 bases and J by 7 bases, leaving 10 bases between them. This CDR3 reads CAWSPGYQPQHF. The CDR3 nucleotides are TGTGCCTGGAGCCCAGGCTACCAGCCCCAGCATTTT.

The chain combines TRBV28 with TRBJ1-5, with unresolved D. The CDR3 extends over 14 amino acids. Germline CDR1 is MDHEN and CDR2 is SYDVKM. V lost 1 base, J lost 4 bases, and 8 bases lay in between. The CDR3 loop is CASSLSHGNQPQHF. The DNA for the CDR3 is TGTGCCAGCAGTTTATCCCACGGTAATCAGCCCCAGCATTTT.

The rearrangement uses TRBV5-1 and TRBJ1-1, with 8 positions matching TRBD1. This CDR3 is 15 amino acids long. J gave up 4 bases and V 1 base, and 6 bases lay outside the gene matches. Looked up from germline, CDR1 is SGHRS and CDR2 is YFSETQ. The CDR3 sequence: CASSLLGQAGTEAFF. The CDR3 DNA is TGCGCCAGCAGCTTGTTGGGACAGGCCGGCACTGAAGCTTTCTTT.

In its sample, this clone was seen once. The junction departs from germline at one end; a sequencing error may be responsible. The gene calls are TRBV28 and TRBJ2-2, with D uncertain. Germline assignment: CDR1 MDHEN and CDR2 SYDVKM. This CDR3 spans 12 amino acids. The CDR3 spells CASSMNPGELFF. CDR3 in DNA: TGTGCCAGCAGTATGAACCCCGGGGAGCTGTTTTTT.

The chain is built from TRBV23-1 and TRBJ1-6; the D is unclear. TRBV23-1 qualifies as an ORF whose function is uncertain. The CDR3 length is 17 residues. Trimming shortened V by 0 bases and J by 3 bases, and 12 bases separated the two germline ends. The CDR3 protein is CASSQSLLPGYNSPLHF. As DNA, the CDR3 is TGCGCCAGCAGTCAATCGCTCTTGCCCGGCTATAATTCACCCCTCCACTTT.

The chain uses TRBV18 and TRBJ2-7; 10 bases line up with TRBD1. CDR3 size: 14 residues. V trimming: 5 bases; J trimming: 5 bases; junction bases outside the gene matches: 6. The germline V gene encodes CDR1 KGHSH and CDR2 LQKENI. Written as DNA, the CDR3 is TGTGCCAGCTCATCCCGGGACAGGGGTGACGAGCAGTACTTC. Residues: CASSSRDRGDEQYF.

The CDR3 region is CASSQGSRGASGYTF. The CDR3 nucleotides read TGTGCCAGCAGCCAAGGAAGTAGGGGGGCAAGCGGCTACACCTTC. V gene TRBV14 combines with J gene TRBJ1-2; D is possibly TRBD1 (6 bases). The germline V and J ends were trimmed by 1 base and 8 bases, with 17 bases remaining between them. Germline CDR1 is SGHDN and CDR2 is FVKESK. CDR3 length equals 15 residues.

The V call is TRBV6-1, the J call TRBJ1-2; 7 nucleotides match TRBD1. Germline CDR1 reads MNHNS; CDR2 reads SASEGT. V shed 3 bases, J shed 9 bases, and the junction held 13 bases outside the gene matches. The CDR3 has 15 residues. The CDR3 bases are TGTGCCAGCAGTGAGGACAGGTTTGGGAAGAGAAGCTACACCTTC. It encodes CASSEDRFGKRSYTF.

This clone was seen a handful of times. The CDR3 sequence is CASSERGSLGGYTF. In DNA form, the CDR3 reads TGTGCCAGCAGCGAACGGGGGAGTTTAGGTGGCTACACCTTC. The chain links TRBV9 to TRBJ1-2; possible D gene TRBD1, 5 bases. There are 14 residues in the CDR3. Trimming removed 3 bases at V and 7 bases at J, with 16 bases between. From germline, CDR1 is SGDLS and CDR2 YYNGEE.

The V and J genes are TRBV5-6 and TRBJ2-7, with D perhaps matching TRBD1 (6 bases). This CDR3 has 11 amino acids. Trimming took off 3 bases at V and 6 bases at J, with 7 bases between the two ends. CDR1 is SGHDT and CDR2 is YYEEEE in the germline V gene. The CDR3 reads CASSSGAEQYF. The CDR3, as DNA: TGTGCCAGCAGCTCAGGGGCCGAGCAGTACTTC.

CDR3 loop: CASGVPGLPYEQYF. CDR3 DNA: TGTGCTAGTGGCGTCCCGGGACTCCCCTACGAGCAGTACTTC. The genes are TRBV12-5 and TRBJ2-7, with D perhaps TRBD2 (6 bases). Germline CDR1 LGHNT, CDR2 FRNRAP. The CDR3 is made up of 14 amino acids. The V end was cut by 6 bases, the J end by 2 bases, with 14 bases between.

This clone was seen a single time. J is TRBJ2-1 and V is TRBV30; TRBD2 aligns across 14 bases. CDR1 and CDR2 from the germline V gene are GTSNPN and SVGIG (reference sequence). This CDR3 spans 18 amino acids. Germline trimming cut 2 bases from V and 4 bases from J; bases unmatched to any gene: 10. CDR3 region: CAWSQTSGGGGVYNEQFF. Written as DNA, the CDR3 is TGTGCCTGGAGTCAGACTAGCGGGGGGGGCGGTGTGTACAATGAGCAGTTCTTC.

The J gene is TRBJ2-7, the V gene TRBV11-2, with a weak D call TRBD2 (7 bases). This CDR3 contains 14 residues. V was pared by 9 bases and J by 4 bases, with 19 bases between. Germline CDR1 reads SGHAT; CDR2 reads FQNNGV. DNA for the CDR3: TGTGCCAGTGGCTTCGGCGGGGGCAGTTACGAGCAGTACTTC. This encodes CASGFGGGSYEQYF. Full variable domain (rest looked up from reference TRBV11-2 and TRBJ2-7): EAGVAQSPRYKIIEKRQSVAFWCNPISGHATLYWYQQILGQGPKLLIQFQNNGVVDDSQLPKDRFSAERLKGVDSTLKIQPAKLEDSAVYLCASGFGGGSYEQYFGPGTRLTVT.

V and J are TRBV6-1 and TRBJ2-7; D remains unclear. The CDR3 is 13 residues long. Trimming removed 2 bases from V and 3 bases from J, with 8 bases in between. Germline CDR1 and CDR2: MNHNS and SASEGT. The CDR3 DNA is TGTGCCAGCAGTGAATATCAAGACTACGAGCAGTACTTC. Amino acids: CASSEYQDYEQYF.

The V call is TRBV6-5, the J call TRBJ1-2; TRBD1 might be the D (6 bases). Trimming shortened V by 4 bases and J by 4 bases, and 10 bases separated the two germline ends. The germline gives CDR1 MNHEY, CDR2 SVGAGI. This CDR3 is 13 amino acids long. The CDR3 loop is CASSSGVGYGYTF. The CDR3 DNA reads as TGTGCCAGCAGTTCAGGGGTTGGCTATGGCTACACCTTC.

The chain couples TRBV30 to TRBJ1-1; D perhaps matches TRBD1 (6 bases). V lost 3 bases to trimming and J lost 4 bases, with 18 bases between them. The CDR3 extends over 15 amino acids. Germline CDR1 GTSNPN, CDR2 SVGIG (reference sequence). The DNA for the CDR3 is TGTGCCTGGAGAAGAGGGGGGAGCTTGGTCACTGAAGCTTTCTTT. Its translation is CAWRRGGSLVTEAFF.

This clone was observed at least ten times. This sequence joins TRBV6-5 and TRBJ2-2; D unresolved. The CDR3 sequence is 12 residues long. The V end was cut by 6 bases, the J end by 7 bases, with 9 bases between. Germline CDR1 and CDR2: MNHEY and SVGAGI. The CDR3 spells CASRWLGGELFF. For the CDR3, the DNA is TGTGCCAGCAGGTGGTTGGGCGGGGAGCTGTTTTTT.